One T cell receptor (beta chain) is described in this entry. Its target is unknown. CDR3 size: 13 residues. Germline V gives CDR1 MNHEY, CDR2 SVGAGI. The V segment lost 2 bases and the J segment 8 bases; nucleotides outside the gene matches: 5. This entry comes from a study of T cell responses to AZD1222 COVID-19 vaccine. Study in general: The analysis combined second doses at about 4 or about 12 weeks. Overall study results and limits: Only after the peak T cell response were repertoires sampled. Regions left unmutated in variants are reportedly the target of nearly half of spike-specific TCRs. Spike-specific TCR breadth and depth both grew after two AZD1222 doses.

Sequencing used immunoSEQ multiplex PCR; TCRdb keeps in-frame clones, though not all of them. The sample includes over 150,000 clones, 70% to 90% of them seen just once. The chain joins TRBV6-5 to TRBJ1-2; TRBD1 matches 7 bases. This receptor was identified in an adult in good health. The sample was peripheral blood, taken on day 0 of AZD1222 vaccination. In nucleotides, the CDR3 is TGTGCCAGCAGTTACCGGCAGGGGGAGGGCTACACCTTC. As protein: CASSYRQGEGYTF.